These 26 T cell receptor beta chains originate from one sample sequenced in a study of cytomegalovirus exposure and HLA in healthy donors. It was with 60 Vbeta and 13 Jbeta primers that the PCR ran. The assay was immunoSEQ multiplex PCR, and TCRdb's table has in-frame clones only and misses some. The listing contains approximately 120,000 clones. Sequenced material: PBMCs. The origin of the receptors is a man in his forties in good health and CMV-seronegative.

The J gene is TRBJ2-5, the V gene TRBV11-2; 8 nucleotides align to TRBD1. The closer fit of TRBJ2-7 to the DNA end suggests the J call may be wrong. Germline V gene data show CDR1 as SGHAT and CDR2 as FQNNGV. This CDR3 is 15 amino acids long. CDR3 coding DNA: TGTGCCAGCAGCCCTTCATCAGGGGGCGTCTACGAGCAGTACTTC. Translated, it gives CASSPSSGGVYEQYF.

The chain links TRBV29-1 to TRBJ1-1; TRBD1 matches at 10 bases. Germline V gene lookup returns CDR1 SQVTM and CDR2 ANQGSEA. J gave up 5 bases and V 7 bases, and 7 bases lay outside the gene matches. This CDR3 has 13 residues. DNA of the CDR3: TGCAGCGGCGGACAGGGGGGTTTGACTGAAGCTTTCTTT. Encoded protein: CSGGQGGLTEAFF.

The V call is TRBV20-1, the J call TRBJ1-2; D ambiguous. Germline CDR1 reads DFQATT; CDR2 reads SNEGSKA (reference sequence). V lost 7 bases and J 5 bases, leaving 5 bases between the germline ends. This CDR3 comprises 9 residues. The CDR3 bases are TGCAGTGGCGAGTATGGCTACACCTTC. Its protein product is CSGEYGYTF.

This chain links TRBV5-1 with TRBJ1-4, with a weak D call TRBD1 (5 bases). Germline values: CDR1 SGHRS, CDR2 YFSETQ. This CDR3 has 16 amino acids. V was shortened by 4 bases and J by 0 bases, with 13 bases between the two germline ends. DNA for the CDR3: TGCGCCAGCAGCGCTGACAGACCTGCAACTAATGAAAAACTGTTTTTT. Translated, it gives CASSADRPATNEKLFF.

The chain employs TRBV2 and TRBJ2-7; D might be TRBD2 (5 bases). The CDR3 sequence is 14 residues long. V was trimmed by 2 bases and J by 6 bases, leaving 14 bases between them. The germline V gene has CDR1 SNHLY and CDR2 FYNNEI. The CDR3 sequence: CASSERAQGLEQYF. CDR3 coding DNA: TGTGCCAGCAGTGAAAGGGCACAAGGACTCGAGCAGTACTTC.

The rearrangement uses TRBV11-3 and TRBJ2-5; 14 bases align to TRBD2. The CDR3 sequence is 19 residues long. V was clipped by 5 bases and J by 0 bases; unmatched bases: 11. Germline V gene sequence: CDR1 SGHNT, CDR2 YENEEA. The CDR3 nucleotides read TGTGCCAGCAGCCCTAGGGGACTAGCGGGAGATCTTCACCAAGAGACCCAGTACTTC. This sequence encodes CASSPRGLAGDLHQETQYF.

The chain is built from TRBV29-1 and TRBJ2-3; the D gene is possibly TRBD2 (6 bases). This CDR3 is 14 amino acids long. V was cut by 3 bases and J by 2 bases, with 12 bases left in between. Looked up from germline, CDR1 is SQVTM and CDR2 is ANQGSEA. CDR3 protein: CSVEWRTNTDTQYF. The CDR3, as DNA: TGCAGCGTTGAGTGGCGGACTAACACAGATACGCAGTATTTT.

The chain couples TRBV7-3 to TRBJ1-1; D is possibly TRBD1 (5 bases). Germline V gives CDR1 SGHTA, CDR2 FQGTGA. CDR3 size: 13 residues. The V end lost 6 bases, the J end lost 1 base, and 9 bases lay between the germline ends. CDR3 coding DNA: TGTGCCAGCAGTCCAGGGTCGAACACTGAAGCTTTCTTT. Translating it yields CASSPGSNTEAFF.

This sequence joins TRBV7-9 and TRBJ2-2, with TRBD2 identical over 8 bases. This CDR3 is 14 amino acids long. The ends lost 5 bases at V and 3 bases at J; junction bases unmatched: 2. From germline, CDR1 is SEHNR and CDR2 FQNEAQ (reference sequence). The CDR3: CASSEREYTGELFF. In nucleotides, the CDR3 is TGTGCCAGCAGCGAGCGGGAGTACACCGGGGAGCTGTTTTTT. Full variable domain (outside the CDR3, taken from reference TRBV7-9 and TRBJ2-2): DTGVSQNPRHKITKRGQNVTFRCDPISEHNRLYWYRQTLGQGPEFLTYFQNEAQLEKSRLLSDRFSAERPKGSFSTLEIQRTEQGDSAMYLCASSEREYTGELFFGEGSRLTVL.

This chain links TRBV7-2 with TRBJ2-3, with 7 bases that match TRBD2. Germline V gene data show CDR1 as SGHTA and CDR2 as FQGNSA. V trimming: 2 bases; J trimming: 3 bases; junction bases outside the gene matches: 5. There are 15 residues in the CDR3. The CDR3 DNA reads TGTGCCAGCAGCTTAACGGGGGGTTGGACAGATACGCAGTATTTT. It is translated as CASSLTGGWTDTQYF. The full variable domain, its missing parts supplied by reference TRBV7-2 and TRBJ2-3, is GAGVSQSPSNKVTEKGKDVELRCDPISGHTALYWYRQSLGQGLEFLIYFQGNSAPDKSGLPSDRFSAERTGGSVSTLTIQRTQQEDSAVYLCASSLTGGWTDTQYFGPGTRLTVL.

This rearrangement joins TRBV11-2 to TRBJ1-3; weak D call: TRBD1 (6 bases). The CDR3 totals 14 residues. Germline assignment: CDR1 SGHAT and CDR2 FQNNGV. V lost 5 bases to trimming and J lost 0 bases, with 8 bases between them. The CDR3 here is CASSGDISGNTIYF. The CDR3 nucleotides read TGTGCCAGCAGCGGGGACATCTCTGGAAACACCATATATTTT. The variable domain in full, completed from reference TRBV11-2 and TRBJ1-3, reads EAGVAQSPRYKIIEKRQSVAFWCNPISGHATLYWYQQILGQGPKLLIQFQNNGVVDDSQLPKDRFSAERLKGVDSTLKIQPAKLEDSAVYLCASSGDISGNTIYFGEGSWLTVV.

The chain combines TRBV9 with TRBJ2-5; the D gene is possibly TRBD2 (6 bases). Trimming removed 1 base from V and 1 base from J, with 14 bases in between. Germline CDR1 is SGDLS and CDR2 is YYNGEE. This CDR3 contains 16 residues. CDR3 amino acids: CASSVSSSAGQETQYF. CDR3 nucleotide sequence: TGTGCCAGCAGCGTAAGTTCTAGCGCCGGCCAAGAGACCCAGTACTTC.

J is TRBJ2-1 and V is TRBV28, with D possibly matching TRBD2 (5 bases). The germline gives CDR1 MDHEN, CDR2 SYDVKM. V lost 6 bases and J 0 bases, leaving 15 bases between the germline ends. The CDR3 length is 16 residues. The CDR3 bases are TGTGCCAGCAGGGACTCCGGGGTCGGCTCCTACAATGAGCAGTTCTTC. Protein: CASRDSGVGSYNEQFF.

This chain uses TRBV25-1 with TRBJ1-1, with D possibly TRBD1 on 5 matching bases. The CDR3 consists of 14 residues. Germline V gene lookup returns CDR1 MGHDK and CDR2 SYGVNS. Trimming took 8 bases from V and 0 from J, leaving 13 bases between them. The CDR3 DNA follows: TGTGCCAGCGCCTGGGGGGGTCTGAACACTGAAGCTTTCTTT. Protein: CASAWGGLNTEAFF.

CDR3 sequence: CASSPALDHNEQFF. CDR3 sequence (DNA): TGTGCCAGCTCACCAGCACTAGACCACAATGAGCAGTTCTTC. The chain couples TRBV18 to TRBJ2-1, with D tentatively TRBD2 (5 bases). Germline V lookup: CDR1 KGHSH, CDR2 LQKENI. V was cut by 2 bases and J by 5 bases, with 10 bases left in between. The CDR3 loop spans 14 amino acids.

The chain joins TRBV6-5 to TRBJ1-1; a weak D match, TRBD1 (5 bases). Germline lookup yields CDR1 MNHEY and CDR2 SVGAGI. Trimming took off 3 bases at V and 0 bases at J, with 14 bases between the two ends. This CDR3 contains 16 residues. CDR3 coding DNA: TGTGCCAGCAGTTATCTGGGGGGTGGGTTGAACACTGAAGCTTTCTTT. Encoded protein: CASSYLGGGLNTEAFF.

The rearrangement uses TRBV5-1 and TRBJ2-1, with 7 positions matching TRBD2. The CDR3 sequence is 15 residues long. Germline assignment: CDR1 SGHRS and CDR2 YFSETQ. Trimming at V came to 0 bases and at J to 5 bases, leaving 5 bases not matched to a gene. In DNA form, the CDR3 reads TGCGCCAGCAGCTTGGGGGGGGGTGGAAACAATGAGCAGTTCTTC. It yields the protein CASSLGGGGNNEQFF.

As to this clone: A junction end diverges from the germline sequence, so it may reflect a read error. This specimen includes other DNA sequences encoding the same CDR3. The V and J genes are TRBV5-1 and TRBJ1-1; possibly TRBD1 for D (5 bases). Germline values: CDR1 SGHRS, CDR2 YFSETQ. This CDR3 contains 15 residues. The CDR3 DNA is TGCGCCAGCAGCAATACCGGGGGGAGGAACACTGAGGCTTTCTTT. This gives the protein CASSNTGGRNTEAFF.

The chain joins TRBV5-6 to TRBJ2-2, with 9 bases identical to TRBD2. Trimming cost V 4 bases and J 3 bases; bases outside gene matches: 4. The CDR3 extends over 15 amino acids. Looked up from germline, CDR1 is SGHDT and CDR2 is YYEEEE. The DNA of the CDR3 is TGTGCCAGCAGCGCAGCGGGAGGCGACACCGGGGAGCTGTTTTTT. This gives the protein CASSAAGGDTGELFF. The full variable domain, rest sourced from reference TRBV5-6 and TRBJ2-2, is DAGVTQSPTHLIKTRGQQVTLRCSPKSGHDTVSWYQQALGQGPQFIFQYYEEEERQRGNFPDRFSGHQFPNYSSELNVNALLLGDSALYLCASSAAGGDTGELFFGEGSRLTVL.

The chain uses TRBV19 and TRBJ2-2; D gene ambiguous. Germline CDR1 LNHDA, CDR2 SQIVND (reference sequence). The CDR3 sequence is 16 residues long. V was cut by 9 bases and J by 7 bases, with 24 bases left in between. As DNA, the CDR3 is TGTGCCAGCCGTCCGTGGGCCGCCTCCCACGACGGGGAGCTGTTTTTT. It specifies CASRPWAASHDGELFF.

DNA of the CDR3: TGTGCCAGTAGTTCCGGAGCTGGTGAGCAGTTCTTC. Its translation is CASSSGAGEQFF. The genes are TRBV19 and TRBJ2-1, with D hard to call. This CDR3 spans 12 amino acids. The germline V gene has CDR1 LNHDA and CDR2 SQIVND (reference sequence). The V gene lost 5 bases and the J gene lost 9 bases, with 11 bases spanning the gap.

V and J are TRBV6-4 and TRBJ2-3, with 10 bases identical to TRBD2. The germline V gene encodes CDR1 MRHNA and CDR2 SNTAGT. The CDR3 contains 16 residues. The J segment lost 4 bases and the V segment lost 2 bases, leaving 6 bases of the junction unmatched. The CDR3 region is CASSDTSSGSADTQYF. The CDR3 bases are TGTGCCAGCAGTGACACTTCTAGCGGGAGCGCAGATACGCAGTATTTT.

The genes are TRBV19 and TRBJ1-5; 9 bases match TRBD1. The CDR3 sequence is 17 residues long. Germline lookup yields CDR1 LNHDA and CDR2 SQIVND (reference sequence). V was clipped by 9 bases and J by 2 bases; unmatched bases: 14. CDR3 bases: TGTGCCAGGGACAACAGGGGGCGCAGGATGGGCAATCAGCCCCAGCATTTT. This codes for CARDNRGRRMGNQPQHF.

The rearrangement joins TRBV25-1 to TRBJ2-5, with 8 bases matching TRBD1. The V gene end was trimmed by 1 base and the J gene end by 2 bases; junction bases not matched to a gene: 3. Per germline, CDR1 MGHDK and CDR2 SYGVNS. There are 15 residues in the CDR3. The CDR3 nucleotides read TGTGCCAGCAGTGAATGGCAGGGGGCTCAAGAGACCCAGTACTTC. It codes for CASSEWQGAQETQYF.

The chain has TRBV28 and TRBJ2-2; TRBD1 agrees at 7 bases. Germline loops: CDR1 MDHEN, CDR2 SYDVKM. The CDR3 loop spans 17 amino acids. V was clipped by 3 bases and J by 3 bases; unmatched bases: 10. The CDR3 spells CASSLARTGVYTGELFF. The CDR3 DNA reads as TGTGCCAGCAGTTTGGCAAGGACAGGAGTCTACACCGGGGAGCTGTTTTTT.

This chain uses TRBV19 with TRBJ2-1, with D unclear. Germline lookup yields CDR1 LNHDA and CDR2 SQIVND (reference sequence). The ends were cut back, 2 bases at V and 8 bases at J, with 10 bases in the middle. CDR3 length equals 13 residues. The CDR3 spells CASSILRRDEQFF. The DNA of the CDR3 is TGTGCCAGTAGTATACTCCGCCGGGATGAGCAGTTCTTC.